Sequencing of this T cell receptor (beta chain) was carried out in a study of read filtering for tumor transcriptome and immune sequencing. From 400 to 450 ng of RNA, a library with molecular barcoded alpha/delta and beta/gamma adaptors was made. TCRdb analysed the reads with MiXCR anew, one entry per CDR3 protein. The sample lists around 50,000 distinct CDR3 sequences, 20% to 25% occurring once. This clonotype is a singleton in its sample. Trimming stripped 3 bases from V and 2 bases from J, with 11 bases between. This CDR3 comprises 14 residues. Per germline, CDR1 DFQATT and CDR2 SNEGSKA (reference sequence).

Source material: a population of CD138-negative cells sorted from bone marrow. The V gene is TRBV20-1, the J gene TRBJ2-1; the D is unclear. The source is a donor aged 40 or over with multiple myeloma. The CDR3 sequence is CSASEASAYNEQFF. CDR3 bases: TGCAGTGCTAGCGAGGCCAGCGCCTACAATGAGCAGTTCTTC.